These 29 T cell receptor beta chains came from one sample sequenced in a study of cytomegalovirus exposure and HLA in healthy donors. PCR primers comprised 60 Vbeta and 13 Jbeta primers. Sequencing used immunoSEQ multiplex PCR; TCRdb keeps in-frame clones, though not all of them. The sample includes approximately 110,000 clones, about three quarters seen only once; the top ten take approximately 2%. Sequences were obtained from PBMCs. The receptors were sampled from a man in his forties or fifties in good health and CMV-seronegative.

The chain links TRBV6-1 to TRBJ1-2; no clear D gene. Germline-derived CDR1 and CDR2 are MNHNS and SASEGT. V was cut by 7 bases and J by 0 bases, with 15 bases left in between. This CDR3 comprises 15 residues. Here the CDR3 DNA reads TGTGCCAGCAATGAGAGGCCTACCCCTAACTATGGCTACACCTTC. This gives the protein CASNERPTPNYGYTF.

V gene TRBV7-6 combines with J gene TRBJ1-1, with 8 bases aligning to TRBD1. From germline, CDR1 is SGHVS and CDR2 FNYEAQ. The J segment lost 1 base and the V segment lost 2 bases, leaving 12 bases of the junction unmatched. The CDR3 contains 18 residues. Here the CDR3 DNA reads TGTGCCAGCAGCTTACCCCCTTCGTCCAGGGGGCAGAACACTGAAGCTTTCTTT. Translating gives CASSLPPSSRGQNTEAFF.

The chain links TRBV29-1 to TRBJ1-1; 11 bases map to TRBD1. Unmatched junction bases numbered 8, after V lost 3 bases and J lost 5 bases. This CDR3 is built from 15 residues. CDR1 and CDR2 from the germline V gene are SQVTM and ANQGSEA. The CDR3 nucleotides read TGCAGCGTTGAGCCTGGACAGGGGGCGGAAACTGAAGCTTTCTTT. Translated: CSVEPGQGAETEAFF.

The V gene is TRBV7-6, the J gene TRBJ1-1, with TRBD1 identical over 7 bases. The CDR3 has 12 residues. Germline V gene lookup returns CDR1 SGHVS and CDR2 FNYEAQ. Losses at the gene ends were 5 bases for V and 4 bases for J; bases not matched to a gene: 1. The chain's CDR3 is CASSNRGTEAFF. The DNA for the CDR3 is TGTGCCAGCAGCAACAGGGGCACTGAAGCTTTCTTT.

V is TRBV15 and J is TRBJ1-2; D may be TRBD1 (6 bases). The CDR3 length is 12 residues. The ends were cut back, 6 bases at V and 6 bases at J, with 11 bases in the middle. Per germline, CDR1 LNHNV and CDR2 YYDKDF (reference sequence). CDR3 sequence (DNA): TGTGCCACCAGGGGGGGGCGGCATGGCTACACCTTC. This translates into CATRGGRHGYTF.

The chain recombines TRBV5-1 with TRBJ2-3; the match to TRBD2 covers 10 bases. Germline CDR1 is SGHRS and CDR2 is YFSETQ. With 4 bases clipped from V and 4 bases from J, the junction kept 6 bases outside the gene matches. This CDR3 contains 15 residues. The CDR3 loop reads CASSVSGGAADTQYF. In DNA form, the CDR3 reads TGCGCCAGCAGCGTAAGCGGGGGGGCTGCAGATACGCAGTATTTT.

This chain uses TRBV4-1 with TRBJ2-1; perhaps TRBD1 as D (5 bases). Trimming took 0 bases from V and 9 from J, leaving 15 bases between them. Looked up from germline, CDR1 is MGHRA and CDR2 is YSYEKL. CDR3 length equals 15 residues. Here the CDR3 DNA reads TGCGCCAGCAGCCAAGAGGCAAGAAGGGGTGGTGAGCAGTTCTTC. It yields the protein CASSQEARRGGEQFF.

This rearrangement joins TRBV5-1 to TRBJ2-5; weak D call: TRBD1 (7 bases). V was trimmed by 0 bases and J by 7 bases, leaving 13 bases between them. The CDR3 has 14 amino acids. The germline CDR1 and CDR2 sequences are SGHRS and YFSETQ. The DNA of the CDR3 is TGCGCCAGCAGCTTGGGGAGACAGGGAGGGACCCAGTACTTC. As protein: CASSLGRQGGTQYF.

This clone was counted only a few times. CDR3 region: CASSLTGGDNIQYF. The CDR3 bases are TGTGCCAGCAGCTTGACAGGGGGTGATAACATTCAGTACTTC. The chain joins TRBV11-2 to TRBJ2-4; TRBD1 aligns across 9 bases. Germline V gene sequence: CDR1 SGHAT, CDR2 FQNNGV. CDR3 length equals 14 residues. The ends lost 3 bases at V and 7 bases at J; junction bases unmatched: 4.

The chain links TRBV7-6 to TRBJ2-1, with 10 bases that match TRBD2. V trimming: 5 bases; J trimming: 4 bases; junction bases outside the gene matches: 5. CDR1 is SGHVS and CDR2 is FNYEAQ in the germline V gene. CDR3 size: 15 residues. The DNA of the CDR3 is TGTGCCAGCAGCCGGGTTAGCGGGGGGTACAATGAGCAGTTCTTC. Amino acids: CASSRVSGGYNEQFF.

The V gene is TRBV28, the J gene TRBJ1-2, with 9 bases lining up with TRBD1. J was trimmed by 8 bases and V by 6 bases; bases with no gene match: 19. The CDR3 has 17 amino acids. Looked up from germline, CDR1 is MDHEN and CDR2 is SYDVKM. This CDR3 is CASSFLGQGWASTGYTF. The CDR3 DNA follows: TGTGCCAGCAGCTTTCTGGGACAGGGATGGGCTAGCACCGGCTACACCTTC.

Turning to this clone: One end of the junction varies from germline; a read error may be responsible. The J gene is TRBJ2-7, the V gene TRBV7-9; TRBD2 matches at 7 bases. Germline values: CDR1 SEHNR, CDR2 FQNEAQ (reference sequence). CDR3 length: 14 residues. The CDR3 DNA is TGTTCCAGCAGCTTAGGAGCGACTAGCACCGAGCAGTACTTC. It codes for CSSSLGATSTEQYF.

This sequence joins TRBV5-4 and TRBJ1-4; D unresolved. CDR1 is SGHNT, CDR2 YYREEE, per germline (reference sequence). The CDR3 is made up of 14 amino acids. The V gene lost 2 bases and the J gene lost 5 bases, with 10 bases spanning the gap. In DNA, the CDR3 is TGTGCCAGCAGCTTCGAGGGTTCCAATGAAAAACTGTTTTTT. This encodes CASSFEGSNEKLFF. The whole variable domain, remainder taken from reference TRBV5-4 and TRBJ1-4, is ETGVTQSPTHLIKTRGQQVTLRCSSQSGHNTVSWYQQALGQGPQFIFQYYREEENGRGNFPPRFSGLQFPNYSSELNVNALELDDSALYLCASSFEGSNEKLFFGSGTQLSVL.

This chain joins TRBV19 and TRBJ1-2; 8 bases map to TRBD1. The CDR3 is 13 residues long. Unmatched junction bases numbered 7, after V lost 5 bases and J lost 8 bases. Germline CDR1 LNHDA, CDR2 SQIVND (reference sequence). DNA for the CDR3: TGTGCCAGTAGTGCAGGGACAGGATGGGGCTACACCTTC. Translated, it gives CASSAGTGWGYTF.

The count of this clone is one. This sequence joins TRBV6-1 and TRBJ2-7; a weak D match, TRBD1 (5 bases). This CDR3 is 12 amino acids long. V lost 0 bases to trimming and J lost 11 bases, with 11 bases between them. The V gene's germline CDR1 is MNHNS and CDR2 SASEGT. The CDR3: CASSEARREKYV. The CDR3 DNA sequence: TGTGCCAGCAGTGAAGCGCGCAGGGAAAAGTACGTC.

V is TRBV11-1 and J is TRBJ1-1; the D gene is possibly TRBD1 (5 bases). The CDR3 runs to 15 residues. Trimming cost V 4 bases and J 0 bases, with 12 bases left between them. Per germline, CDR1 SGHAT and CDR2 FQDESV (reference sequence). The CDR3 reads CASSWDSTLNTEAFF. The CDR3 coding sequence is TGTGCCAGCAGCTGGGACTCTACACTGAACACTGAAGCTTTCTTT.

This chain connects TRBV15 to TRBJ2-7; D unresolved. The CDR3 is made up of 11 amino acids. Germline CDR1 reads LNHNV; CDR2 reads YYDKDF (reference sequence). V lost 4 bases and J 9 bases, leaving 10 bases between the germline ends. The CDR3 is CATSTEQAQYF. The CDR3 DNA is TGTGCCACCAGCACAGAGCAGGCGCAGTACTTC.

The rearrangement links TRBV6-5 to TRBJ2-2; a weak D match, TRBD2 (5 bases). Germline V lookup: CDR1 MNHEY, CDR2 SVGAGI. The CDR3 sequence is 14 residues long. Trimming removed 6 bases at V and 5 bases at J, with 13 bases between. The DNA for the CDR3 is TGTGCCAGCAGAATAACCCGGGGAACCGGGGAGCTGTTTTTT. Protein: CASRITRGTGELFF.

V usage is TRBV5-1 and J usage is TRBJ1-2; D is undetermined. V shed 1 base and J shed 0 bases, with 10 bases lying between them. Germline CDR1 and CDR2: SGHRS and YFSETQ. CDR3 size: 15 residues. CDR3 region: CASSLIGDSNYGYTF. CDR3 DNA sequence: TGCGCCAGCAGCTTGATCGGGGATTCTAACTATGGCTACACCTTC.

The chain has TRBV19 and TRBJ1-6; the D gene is possibly TRBD1 (5 bases). V shed 7 bases and J shed 9 bases, with 10 bases lying between them. The CDR3 totals 12 residues. Germline V gene data show CDR1 as LNHDA and CDR2 as SQIVND (reference sequence). The chain's CDR3 is CASTGGFSPLHF. DNA for the CDR3: TGTGCCAGTACGGGGGGTTTTTCACCCCTCCACTTT. The full variable domain, in which reference TRBV19 and TRBJ1-6 provide the parts outside the CDR3, is DGGITQSPKYLFRKEGQNVTLSCEQNLNHDAMYWYRQDPGQGLRLIYYSQIVNDFQKGDIAEGYSVSREKKESFPLTVTSAQKNPTAFYLCASTGGFSPLHFGNGTRLTVT.

The V call is TRBV5-1, the J call TRBJ2-7; the match to TRBD2 covers 8 bases. Germline loops: CDR1 SGHRS, CDR2 YFSETQ. The CDR3 has 16 residues. Trimming cost V 0 bases and J 0 bases; bases outside gene matches: 5. CDR3 region: CASSLELAVSSYEQYF. The CDR3 DNA follows: TGCGCCAGCAGCTTGGAACTAGCGGTGAGCTCCTACGAGCAGTACTTC.

The J gene is TRBJ2-3, the V gene TRBV7-6; 11 bases fit TRBD2. There are 15 residues in the CDR3. Germline values: CDR1 SGHVS, CDR2 FNYEAQ. J was trimmed by 2 bases and V by 11 bases; bases with no gene match: 9. This CDR3 reads CAGSYSGGATDTQYF. As DNA, the CDR3 is TGTGCCGGATCATATAGCGGGGGGGCCACAGATACGCAGTATTTT.

This clone was seen once. The V and J genes are TRBV5-1 and TRBJ1-1, with D unresolved. The CDR3 consists of 13 residues. V dropped 2 bases and J dropped 0 bases, with 5 bases sitting between them. The germline gives CDR1 SGHRS, CDR2 YFSETQ. The CDR3 DNA sequence: TGCGCCAGCAGCTTACAAATGAACACTGAAGCTTTCTTT. Translated, it gives CASSLQMNTEAFF.

The CDR3 DNA reads TGTGCCAGCAGCTTGGCTGTGGGCCCCTACCAAGAGACCCAGTACTTC. Translating gives CASSLAVGPYQETQYF. The chain links TRBV5-6 to TRBJ2-5; D gene ambiguous. The CDR3 sequence is 16 residues long. Trimming cost V 0 bases and J 0 bases, with 12 bases left between them. Germline lookup yields CDR1 SGHDT and CDR2 YYEEEE.

Remarks on this clone: Different DNA sequences within this sample yield the same CDR3. The chain recombines TRBV18 with TRBJ2-7; D is possibly TRBD1 (5 bases). CDR1 KGHSH and CDR2 LQKENI come from the germline V gene. CDR3 length equals 14 residues. V was clipped by 2 bases and J by 2 bases, with 10 bases between them. In nucleotides, the CDR3 is TGTGCCAGCTCACCAGGCCAGGGCCCCTACGAGCAGTACTTC. Translating it yields CASSPGQGPYEQYF.

The CDR3 is CASSLWAGGSYNEQFF. As DNA, the CDR3 is TGTGCCAGCAGTTTGTGGGCAGGGGGCTCCTACAATGAGCAGTTCTTC. The J gene is TRBJ2-1, the V gene TRBV28; TRBD1 matches 7 bases. Germline V gene sequence: CDR1 MDHEN, CDR2 SYDVKM. After removal of 3 bases from V and 0 bases from J, the junction contained 5 bases not matched to a gene. The CDR3 covers 16 residues.

J is TRBJ2-7 and V is TRBV9, with 9 nucleotides matching TRBD1. From germline, CDR1 is SGDLS and CDR2 YYNGEE. V lost 7 bases, J lost 0 bases, and 5 bases stayed unmatched. This CDR3 comprises 14 residues. The CDR3 sequence is CASAQGQGSYEQYF. The CDR3 nucleotides read TGTGCCAGCGCGCAGGGACAGGGCTCCTACGAGCAGTACTTC.

The rearrangement uses TRBV7-9 and TRBJ1-1, with D possibly matching TRBD1 (5 bases). V dropped 5 bases and J dropped 0 bases, with 7 bases sitting between them. This CDR3 contains 13 residues. CDR1 is SEHNR and CDR2 is FQNEAQ in the germline V gene (reference sequence). CDR3 in amino acids: CASSQQVNTEAFF. The CDR3, as DNA: TGTGCCAGCAGCCAACAGGTGAACACTGAAGCTTTCTTT.

The CDR3 DNA is TGCGCCAGCAGCTTCAGGTACAGAAATTCACCCCTCCACTTT. This gives the protein CASSFRYRNSPLHF. This chain connects TRBV5-1 to TRBJ1-6; no clear D gene. CDR1 and CDR2 from the germline V gene are SGHRS and YFSETQ. Trimming stripped 2 bases from V and 7 bases from J, with 10 bases between. The CDR3 totals 14 residues.